A single T cell receptor beta chain is shown here with its context. These data belong to a study of blood T cells in healthy people across ages. A J-beta primer mix and a sample-barcoded 5' primer were used in a second PCR of about 7 to 12 cycles. The authors tagged each cDNA molecule using a template-switch adaptor with 12 random nucleotides. TCRdb re-called the 5' RACE reads through MiXCR, storing one row per CDR3 protein. The sample yields 500,000 to 600,000 distinct CDR3 sequences, approximately 25% seen once. Germline-derived CDR1 and CDR2 are SGHRS and YFSETQ. The CDR3 contains 14 residues. Trimming stripped 3 bases from V and 6 bases from J, with 15 bases between.

V is TRBV5-1 and J is TRBJ2-5; no definite D call. The sequence came from a woman in her 70s in good health. The material sequenced was blood. The CDR3 DNA follows: TGCGCCAGCAGCTCCGTTTTGAATGGAAAGACCCAGTACTTC. Its translation: CASSSVLNGKTQYF.